Below, 14 T cell receptor beta chains from the same sample are listed, as sequenced in a study of PD-1 blockade in mismatch repair-deficient tumors. Produced via immunoSEQ multiplex PCR; TCRdb's table is partial and in-frame only. The sample consists of approximately 120,000 clones, 85% to 90% of them appearing once. The sample consisted of peripheral blood, taken 44 weeks after starting pembrolizumab. The receptors were sampled from an adult with mismatch repair-deficient cancer.

This chain connects TRBV6-5 to TRBJ2-6, with D uncertain. CDR1 is MNHEY, CDR2 SVGAGI, per germline. Trimming left V 0 bases short and J 2 bases short, with 5 bases between. CDR3 length: 15 amino acids. The CDR3 bases are TGTGCCAGCAGTTACTCTGGGGCTGGGGCCAACGTCCTGACTTTC. This translates into CASSYSGAGANVLTF.

The chain has TRBV28 and TRBJ2-5; 15 bases align to TRBD2. Germline V CDR1 and CDR2: MDHEN, SYDVKM. The CDR3 length is 18 residues. The ends lost 5 bases at V and 2 bases at J; junction bases unmatched: 9. The CDR3 protein is CASSTGLAGGGPQETQYF. CDR3 in DNA: TGTGCCAGCAGTACCGGACTAGCGGGAGGGGGGCCTCAAGAGACCCAGTACTTC.

The V call is TRBV15, the J call TRBJ2-1; either TRBD1 or TRBD2 may fit D (5 bases each). This CDR3 region has 16 residues. CDR1 and CDR2 from the germline V gene are LNHNV and YYDKDF (reference sequence). The V end was cut by 0 bases, the J end by 8 bases, with 17 bases between. The CDR3 nucleotides are TGTGCCACCAGCAGAGATTCGGCAGGGAGTCTCTATGAGCAGTTCTTC. It yields the protein CATSRDSAGSLYEQFF.

The CDR3 spells CASSLVGGKNIQYF. CDR3 bases: TGTGCCAGCAGCTTAGTCGGCGGCAAAAACATTCAGTACTTC. This rearrangement joins TRBV11-2 to TRBJ2-4; no reliable D call. Trimming stripped 1 base from V and 3 bases from J, with 7 bases between. Looked up from germline, CDR1 is SGHAT and CDR2 is FQNNGV. The CDR3 sequence is 14 residues long.

For this clone: This sample also contains other DNA sequences that code for the same CDR3. V is TRBV27 and J is TRBJ2-1, with TRBD2 as a possible D gene (5 bases). V was shortened by 5 bases and J by 3 bases, with 14 bases between the two germline ends. The CDR3 is 15 residues long. Germline CDR1 is MNHEY and CDR2 is SMNVEV (reference sequence). The CDR3 region has the DNA TGTGCCAGCAGTCTCGGACCGGCGGGCTACAATGAGCAGTTCTTC. Its protein product is CASSLGPAGYNEQFF.

V and J are TRBV4-3 and TRBJ2-4; TRBD2 aligns across 7 bases. V gave up 1 base and J gave up 0 bases; unmatched junction bases: 6. The CDR3 extends over 17 amino acids. Germline assignment: CDR1 LGHNA and CDR2 YSLEER. CDR3 sequence (DNA): TGCGCCAGCAGCCAAGGTCCGGGGGGTTTAGCCAAAAACATTCAGTACTTC. Its translation is CASSQGPGGLAKNIQYF.

This rearrangement joins TRBV7-2 to TRBJ2-7; no clear D gene. Germline V gene sequence: CDR1 SGHTA, CDR2 FQGNSA. The CDR3 is made up of 16 amino acids. With 1 base removed from V and 3 bases from J, the gap between germline ends came to 16 bases. CDR3: CASSLEIASWGYEQYF. DNA for the CDR3: TGTGCCAGCAGCTTAGAGATCGCCTCCTGGGGCTACGAGCAGTACTTC. The full variable domain, with the rest looked up from reference TRBV7-2 and TRBJ2-7, is GAGVSQSPSNKVTEKGKDVELRCDPISGHTALYWYRQSLGQGLEFLIYFQGNSAPDKSGLPSDRFSAERTGGSVSTLTIQRTQQEDSAVYLCASSLEIASWGYEQYFGPGTRLTVT.

The chain employs TRBV27 and TRBJ1-5; a possible D gene is TRBD1 (5 bases). The CDR3 covers 14 residues. Germline V gene data show CDR1 as MNHEY and CDR2 as SMNVEV (reference sequence). Trimming removed 0 bases from V and 11 bases from J, with 14 bases in between. CDR3 in DNA: TGTGCCAGCAGTTTATCAAAAGGGGCTGGGTCCCAGCATTTT. This translates into CASSLSKGAGSQHF.

The genes are TRBV19 and TRBJ2-2, with D perhaps matching TRBD1 (5 bases). With 7 bases removed from V and 7 bases from J, the gap between germline ends came to 13 bases. From germline, CDR1 is LNHDA and CDR2 SQIVND (reference sequence). This CDR3 spans 13 amino acids. In DNA, the CDR3 is TGTGCCAGTACTGTGGGGCGCGTCGGGGAGCTGTTTTTT. This sequence encodes CASTVGRVGELFF.

The chain couples TRBV4-1 to TRBJ1-1; TRBD1 is a possible D gene (5 bases). V was cut by 1 base and J by 7 bases, with 13 bases left in between. Looked up from germline, CDR1 is MGHRA and CDR2 is YSYEKL. This CDR3 is 14 amino acids long. The CDR3 DNA reads as TGCGCCAGCAGCCAAGTAGGGACGTTTGTTGAAGCTTTCTTT. It encodes CASSQVGTFVEAFF.

V usage is TRBV5-6 and J usage is TRBJ1-2; D not resolved. The CDR3 extends over 14 amino acids. Germline CDR1 is SGHDT and CDR2 is YYEEEE. V was pared by 5 bases and J by 4 bases, with 15 bases between. CDR3 sequence: CASREAGPLYGYTF. Written as DNA, the CDR3 is TGTGCCAGCAGGGAAGCGGGTCCCCTCTATGGCTACACCTTC.

This chain joins TRBV7-8 and TRBJ2-1, with 9 positions matching TRBD2. CDR1 is SGHVS and CDR2 is FQNEAQ in the germline V gene. CDR3 length: 15 amino acids. The J segment lost 5 bases and the V segment lost 5 bases, leaving 7 bases of the junction unmatched. The CDR3 loop is CASSTIAGVNNEQFF. The CDR3 coding sequence is TGTGCCAGCAGCACAATAGCGGGAGTTAACAATGAGCAGTTCTTC.

The rearrangement links TRBV11-2 to TRBJ2-3; D unclear. Trimming removed 5 bases from V and 2 bases from J, with 8 bases in between. Germline CDR1 and CDR2: SGHAT and FQNNGV. This CDR3 has 13 amino acids. The CDR3 nucleotides are TGTGCCAGCAGCCCCTCCATCACAGATACGCAGTATTTT. As protein: CASSPSITDTQYF.

The gene calls are TRBV6-6 and TRBJ2-3, with 7 positions matching TRBD1. The CDR3 is made up of 13 amino acids. Losses at the gene ends were 4 bases for V and 4 bases for J; bases not matched to a gene: 2. Looked up from germline, CDR1 is MNHNY and CDR2 is SVGAGI (reference sequence). The CDR3 reads CASSSQGADTQYF. The CDR3 DNA sequence: TGTGCCAGCAGTTCGCAGGGGGCAGATACGCAGTATTTT.